This T cell receptor beta chain was captured in a study of Graves' ophthalmopathy and Graves' hyperthyroidism. Study in general: Hyperthyroidism was classified as stable if no ophthalmopathy occurred within 18 months of follow-up. General study findings and limits: Appearing in blood as well were most expanded thyroid clonotypes above 0.001 frequency.

Trimming cost V 4 bases and J 4 bases; bases outside gene matches: 13. Per the germline V gene, CDR1 is MNHEY and CDR2 is SVGEGT. There are 18 residues in the CDR3. Only newly diagnosed hyperthyroidism patients aged 18 to 65, with under 2 months' duration, were enrolled. The authors diagnosed from clinical symptoms, serum thyroxine, TRAb, thyroid ultrasound and orbital computed tomography. This clonotype was counted only a few times. The antigen remains undetermined. Using RNA transcripts, the TCR beta CDR3 regions were amplified. The library came from an HTBI-primed first-round RT-PCR and a second-round multiplex PCR. MiXCR, run by TCRdb on the multiplex PCR reads, gives a single entry per CDR3 protein. Among some 1.1 million distinct CDR3 sequences listed, roughly 35% were seen once.

Sequencing input: peripheral blood or thyroid tissue (not recorded which). This chain links TRBV6-2 or TRBV6-3 with TRBJ1-1; TRBD1 agrees at 12 bases. The receptor was isolated from an adult man with Graves' hyperthyroidism. The CDR3 DNA sequence: TGTGCCAGCAGTTTCAGCGGGGACAGGGGGCGGTTGACCACTGAAGCTTTCTTT. Protein sequence: CASSFSGDRGRLTTEAFF.